The clone carrying this T cell receptor (beta chain) was seen only a few times. What it recognizes is unknown. The sample originates from a study of T cell repertoires in cytomegalovirus infection. The CDR3 has 11 residues. The V end lost 6 bases, the J end lost 8 bases, and 11 bases lay between the germline ends. Germline V CDR1 and CDR2: SQVTM, ANQGSEA. Each CDR3 protein is one row after TCRdb ran MiXCR on the reads. Of about 830,000 distinct CDR3 sequences in the sample, less than 35% were seen once. General study points: Identification of carriers of CMV plus the relevant HLA was achieved through cumulative public TCR beta family frequency.

The input for sequencing was cultured CD8+ T cells from PBMCs, taken from culture after CMV antigen stimulation. The rearrangement uses TRBV29-1 and TRBJ2-1; D not resolved. The clonotype was recovered from a human donor in good health (CMV status not recorded). Some clones in this sample may be carry-over from other donors' samples. For the CDR3, the DNA is TGCAGCGTAGCCATCCCGGATGAGCAGTTCTTC. This encodes CSVAIPDEQFF.